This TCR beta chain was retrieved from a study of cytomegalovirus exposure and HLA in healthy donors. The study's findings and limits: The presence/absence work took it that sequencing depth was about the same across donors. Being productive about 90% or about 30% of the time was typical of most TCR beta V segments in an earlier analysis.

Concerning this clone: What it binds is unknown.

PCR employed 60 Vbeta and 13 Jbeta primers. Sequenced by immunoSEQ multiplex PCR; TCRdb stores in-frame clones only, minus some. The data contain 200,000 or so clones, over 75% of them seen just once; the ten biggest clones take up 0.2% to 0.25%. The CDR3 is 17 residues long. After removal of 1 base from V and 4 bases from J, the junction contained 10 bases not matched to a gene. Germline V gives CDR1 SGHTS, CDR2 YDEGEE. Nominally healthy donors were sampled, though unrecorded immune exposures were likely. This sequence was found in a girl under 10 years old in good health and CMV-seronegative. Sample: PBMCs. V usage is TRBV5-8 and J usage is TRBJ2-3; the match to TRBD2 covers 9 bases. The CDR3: CASSLSLGTSSPDTQYF. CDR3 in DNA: TGTGCCAGCAGCTTGTCGCTGGGGACTAGCAGTCCAGATACGCAGTATTTT.